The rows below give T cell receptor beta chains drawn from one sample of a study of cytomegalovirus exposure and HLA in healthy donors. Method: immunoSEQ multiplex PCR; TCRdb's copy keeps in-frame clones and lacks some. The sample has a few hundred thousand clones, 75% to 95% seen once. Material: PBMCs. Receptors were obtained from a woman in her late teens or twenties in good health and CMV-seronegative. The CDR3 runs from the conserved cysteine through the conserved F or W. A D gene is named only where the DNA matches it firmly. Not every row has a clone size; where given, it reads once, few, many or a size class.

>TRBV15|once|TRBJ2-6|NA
TGTGCCACCAGCAGAGACAACTCTGGGGCCAACGTCCTGACTTTC
CATSRDNSGANVLTF
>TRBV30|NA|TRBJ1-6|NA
TGTGCCTGGACACCTTTGAGAATGGCGGATTCACCCCTCCACTTT
CAWTPLRMADSPLHF
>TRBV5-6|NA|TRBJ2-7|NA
TGTGCCAGCAGCCACTCCTACGAGCAGTACTTC
CASSHSYEQYF
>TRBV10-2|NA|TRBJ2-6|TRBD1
TGCGCCAGCGAAGGGACAGGGGCCCGCTCTGGGGCCAACGTCCTGACTTTC
CASEGTGARSGANVLTF
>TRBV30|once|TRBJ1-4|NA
TGTGCCTGGAGTCAGGGAAGTAATGAAAAACTGTTTTTT
CAWSQGSNEKLFF
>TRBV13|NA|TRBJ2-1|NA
TGTGCCAGCAGCTCAACTCATCCTCCGTCAAGCTCCTACAATGAGCAGTTCTTC
CASSSTHPPSSSYNEQFF
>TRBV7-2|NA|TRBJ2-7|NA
TGTGCCAGCAGCTTAGCTAGCGAGAGCTCCTACGAGCAGTACTTC
CASSLASESSYEQYF
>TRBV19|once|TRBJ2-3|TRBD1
TGTGCCAGTAGTACCGGGACAGGGGTTGAGAGCACAGATACGCAGTATTTT
CASSTGTGVESTDTQYF
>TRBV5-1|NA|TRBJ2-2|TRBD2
TGCGCCAGCAGCCACCGGACTAGCGGGAGTAACGGGGAGCTGTTTTTT
CASSHRTSGSNGELFF
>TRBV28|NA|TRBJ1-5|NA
TGTGCCAGCGTGGGGGGGTGGCAGCCCCAGCATTTT
CASVGGWQPQHF
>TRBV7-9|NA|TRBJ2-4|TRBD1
TGTGCCAGCAGCACAGAGGGACAGGGGATGGACATTCAGTACTTC
CASSTEGQGMDIQYF
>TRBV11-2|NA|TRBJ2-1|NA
TGTGCCAGCAGCGTAGGAGGTGAGCAGTTCTTC
CASSVGGEQFF
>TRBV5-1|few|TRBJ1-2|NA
TGCGCCAGCAGCTTGGGACGATACAGGGCTAGTGGCTACACCTTC
CASSLGRYRASGYTF
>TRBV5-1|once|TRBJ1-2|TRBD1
TGCGCCAGCAGCCCTAAGCGGGCAGGGGGCTCTCACTATGGCTACACCTTC
CASSPKRAGGSHYGYTF
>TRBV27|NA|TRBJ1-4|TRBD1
TGTGCCAGCAGTCCTGTCTCCGGGACAGGCGCTGAAAAACTGTTTTTT
CASSPVSGTGAEKLFF
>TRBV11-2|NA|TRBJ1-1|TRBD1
TGTGCCAGCAGCTCGGTCAGGGGGCTGTTTACTGAAGCTTTCTTT
CASSSVRGLFTEAFF
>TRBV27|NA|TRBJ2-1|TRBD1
TGTGCCAGCAGGACTCTAGGACAGGGGACTCCTGGGGTGTCAGGGAAGGCGTATGAGCAGTTCTTC
CASRTLGQGTPGVSGKAYEQFF
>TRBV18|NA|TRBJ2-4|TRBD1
TGTGCCAGCTCACCGGCTCAGGGGGCGACAAACATTCAGTACTTC
CASSPAQGATNIQYF
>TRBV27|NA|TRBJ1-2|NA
TGTGCTAGCAGTGGGGAGGGGGGCCCGGATTATGGCTACACCTTC
CASSGEGGPDYGYTF
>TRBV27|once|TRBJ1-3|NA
TGTGCCAGCAAGTGGGGCGTCTCTGGAAACACCATATATTTT
CASKWGVSGNTIYF
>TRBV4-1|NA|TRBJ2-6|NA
TGCGCCAGCAGCCAAGTCGGGGGACTGGACTCTGGGGCCAACGTCCTGACTTTC
CASSQVGGLDSGANVLTF
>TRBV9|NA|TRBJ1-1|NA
TGTGCCAGCAGCAAAAACAGGTTCAGAGTAACTGAAGCTTTCTTT
CASSKNRFRVTEAFF
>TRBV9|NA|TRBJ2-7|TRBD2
TGTGCCAGCAGCGAGGGGCTAGCGGGAGGATTGCTGCGCTCCTACGAGCAGTACTTC
CASSEGLAGGLLRSYEQYF
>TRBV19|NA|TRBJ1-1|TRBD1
TGTGCCAGTAGTACCAACCCCAGGGGGGAGACTGAAGCTTTCTTT
CASSTNPRGETEAFF
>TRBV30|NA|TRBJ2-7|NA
TGTGCCTGGAGTGTAGAATCGGGCTACGAGCAGTACTTC
CAWSVESGYEQYF
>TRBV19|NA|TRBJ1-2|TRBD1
TGTGCCAGTAGTATCTCTCCCCTAGGGACAGGGGGTAACTATGGCTACACCTTC
CASSISPLGTGGNYGYTF
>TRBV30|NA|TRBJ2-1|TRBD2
TGTGCCTGGAGTTCAAGCCGGACTAGCGGGCCTTACAATGAGCAGTTCTTC
CAWSSSRTSGPYNEQFF
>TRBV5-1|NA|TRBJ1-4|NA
TGCGCCAGCAGCCTCCGGACCCCACAGGGTGAAAAACTGTTTTTT
CASSLRTPQGEKLFF
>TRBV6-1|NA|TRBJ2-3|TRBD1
TGTGCCAGCTTCGGGACAGGGGGCTTTGATACGCAGTATTTT
CASFGTGGFDTQYF
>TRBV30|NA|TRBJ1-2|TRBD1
TGTGCCTCCCAACAGGGGCTCAACTATGGCTACACCTTC
CASQQGLNYGYTF
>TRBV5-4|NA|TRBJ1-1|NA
TGTGCCAGCACCCAAGGGGGGGAGTTAAGCACTGAAGCTTTCTTT
CASTQGGELSTEAFF
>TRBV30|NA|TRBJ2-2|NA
TGTGCCTGGAACCCCACAGGGGGGGGTTCCGGGGAGCTGTTTTTT
CAWNPTGGGSGELFF
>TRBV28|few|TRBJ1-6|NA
TGTTCCAGCCGCGGAGAGGCCTATAATTCACCCCTCCACTTT
CSSRGEAYNSPLHF
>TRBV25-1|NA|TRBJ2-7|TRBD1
TGTGCCAGCAGTGAATATGGGGCCGACAGGGGGCATTACGAGCAGTACTTC
CASSEYGADRGHYEQYF